This section outlines one T cell receptor (beta chain) sequence together with its context. Noted treatment: around 19 received Ad26.COV2.S at low or high dose, single or two shots; roughly five received placebo; per-sample allocation not given. The investigators took samples on day 63 after the first vaccine or placebo injection. The data originate from a study of Ad26.COV2.S vaccination and SARS-CoV-2 variants. Clones were sequenced by immunoSEQ multiplex PCR, and TCRdb holds only the in-frame ones, with some missing. The data show about 390,000 clones, 92% seen once. The V gene's germline CDR1 is SGHRS and CDR2 YFSETQ. V was pared by 4 bases and J by 2 bases, with 4 bases of the junction left unmatched. The CDR3 totals 14 residues.

This sample comprised peripheral blood, obtained in a trial of Ad26.COV2.S vaccine versus placebo. This TCR came from a person aged 18 to 59 who received the Ad26.COV2.S COVID-19 vaccine or a placebo. This rearrangement joins TRBV5-1 to TRBJ2-5, with TRBD2 identical over 8 bases. Written as DNA, the CDR3 is TGCGCCAGCAGCCCAGGACTAGCACAAGAGACCCAGTACTTC. It is translated as CASSPGLAQETQYF.